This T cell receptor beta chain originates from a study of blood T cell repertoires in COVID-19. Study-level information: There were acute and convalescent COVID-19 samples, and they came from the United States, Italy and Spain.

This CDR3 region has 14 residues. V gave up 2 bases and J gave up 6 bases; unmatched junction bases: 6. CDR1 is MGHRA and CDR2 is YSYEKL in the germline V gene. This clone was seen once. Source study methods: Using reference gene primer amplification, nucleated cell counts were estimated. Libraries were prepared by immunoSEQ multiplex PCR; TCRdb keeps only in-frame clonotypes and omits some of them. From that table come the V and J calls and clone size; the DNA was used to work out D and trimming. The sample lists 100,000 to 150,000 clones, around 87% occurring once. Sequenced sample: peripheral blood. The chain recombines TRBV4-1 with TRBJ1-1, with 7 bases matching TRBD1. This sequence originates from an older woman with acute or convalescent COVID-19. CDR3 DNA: TGCGCCAGCAGCCAATTACAGGGGTTCGCTGAAGCTTTCTTT. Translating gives CASSQLQGFAEAFF.